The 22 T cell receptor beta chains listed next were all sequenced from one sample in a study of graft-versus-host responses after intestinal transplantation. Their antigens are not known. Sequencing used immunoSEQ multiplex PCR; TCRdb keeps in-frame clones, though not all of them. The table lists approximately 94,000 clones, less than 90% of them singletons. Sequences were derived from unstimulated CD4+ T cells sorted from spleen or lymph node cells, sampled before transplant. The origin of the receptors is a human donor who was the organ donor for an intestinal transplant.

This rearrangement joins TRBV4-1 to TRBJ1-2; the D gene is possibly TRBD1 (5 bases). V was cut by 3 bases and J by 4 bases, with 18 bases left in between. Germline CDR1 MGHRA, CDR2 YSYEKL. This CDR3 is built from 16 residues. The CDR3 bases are TGCGCCAGCAGCCAGGGGGGGGTCCTAGAAAGCTATGGCTACACCTTC. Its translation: CASSQGGVLESYGYTF.

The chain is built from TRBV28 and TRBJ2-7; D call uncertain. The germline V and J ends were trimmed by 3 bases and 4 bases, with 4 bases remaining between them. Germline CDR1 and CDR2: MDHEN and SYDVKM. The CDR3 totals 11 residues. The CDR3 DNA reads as TGTGCCAGCAGTTTTAGGTACGAGCAGTACTTC. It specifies CASSFRYEQYF.

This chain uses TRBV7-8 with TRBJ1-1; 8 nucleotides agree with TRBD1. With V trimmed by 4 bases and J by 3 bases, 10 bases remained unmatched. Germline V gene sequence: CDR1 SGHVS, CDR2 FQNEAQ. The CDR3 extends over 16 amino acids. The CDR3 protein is CASSWQGALGDTEAFF. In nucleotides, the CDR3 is TGTGCCAGCAGCTGGCAGGGGGCTTTGGGGGACACTGAAGCTTTCTTT.

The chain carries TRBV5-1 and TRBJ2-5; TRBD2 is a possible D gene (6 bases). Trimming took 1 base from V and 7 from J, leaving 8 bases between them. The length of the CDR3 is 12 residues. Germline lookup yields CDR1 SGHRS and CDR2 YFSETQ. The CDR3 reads CASSLQGGTQYF. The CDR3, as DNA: TGCGCCAGCAGCTTGCAGGGAGGGACCCAGTACTTC.

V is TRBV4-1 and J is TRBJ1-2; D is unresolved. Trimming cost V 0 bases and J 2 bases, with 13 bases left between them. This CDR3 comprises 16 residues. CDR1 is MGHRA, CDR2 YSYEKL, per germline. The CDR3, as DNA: TGCGCCAGCAGCCAAGATTTGGCAGGACGAAACTATGGCTACACCTTC. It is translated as CASSQDLAGRNYGYTF.

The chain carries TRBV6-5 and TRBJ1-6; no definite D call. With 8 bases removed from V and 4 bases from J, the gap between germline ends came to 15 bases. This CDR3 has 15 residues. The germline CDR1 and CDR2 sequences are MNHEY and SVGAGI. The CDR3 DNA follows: TGTGCCAGCGCCCTCACCCAGTATTATAATTCACCCCTCCACTTT. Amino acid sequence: CASALTQYYNSPLHF.

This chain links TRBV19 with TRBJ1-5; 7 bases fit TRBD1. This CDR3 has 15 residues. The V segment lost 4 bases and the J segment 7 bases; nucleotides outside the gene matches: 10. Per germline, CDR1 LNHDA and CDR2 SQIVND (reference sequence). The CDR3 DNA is TGTGCCAGTAGTAAACCGACAGGGAAACAACAGCCCCAGCATTTT. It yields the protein CASSKPTGKQQPQHF.

The CDR3, as DNA: TGTGCCAGCAGCGTCGGGGACAGCTACTCCTACGAGCAGTACTTC. Translated, it gives CASSVGDSYSYEQYF. The chain joins TRBV9 to TRBJ2-7, with 7 nucleotides matching TRBD1. The trim removed 2 bases at V and 0 bases at J, leaving 5 bases unmatched. This CDR3 contains 15 residues. Germline-derived CDR1 and CDR2 are SGDLS and YYNGEE.

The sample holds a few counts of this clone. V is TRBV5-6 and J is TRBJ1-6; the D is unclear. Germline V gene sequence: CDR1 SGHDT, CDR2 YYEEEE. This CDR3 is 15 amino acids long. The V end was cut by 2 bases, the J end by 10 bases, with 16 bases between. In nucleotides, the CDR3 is TGTGCCAGCAGCTTAGGACCTCTTGTAGCGTCACCCCTCCACTTT. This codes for CASSLGPLVASPLHF.

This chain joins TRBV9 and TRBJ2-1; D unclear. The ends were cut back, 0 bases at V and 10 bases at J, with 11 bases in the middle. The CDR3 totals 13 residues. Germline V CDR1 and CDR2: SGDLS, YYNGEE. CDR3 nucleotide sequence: TGTGCCAGCAGCGTAGTAAGCTCCAGGGAGCAGTTCTTC. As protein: CASSVVSSREQFF. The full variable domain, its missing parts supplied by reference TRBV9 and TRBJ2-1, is DSGVTQTPKHLITATGQRVTLRCSPRSGDLSVYWYQQSLDQGLQFLIQYYNGEERAKGNILERFSAQQFPDLHSELNLSSLELGDSALYFCASSVVSSREQFFGPGTRLTVL.

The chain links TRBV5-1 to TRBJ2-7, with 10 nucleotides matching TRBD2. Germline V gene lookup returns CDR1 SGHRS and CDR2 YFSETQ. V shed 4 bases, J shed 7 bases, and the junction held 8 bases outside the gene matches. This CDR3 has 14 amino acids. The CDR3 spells CASSELAGVGEQYF. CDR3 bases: TGCGCCAGCAGCGAGCTAGCGGGGGTGGGTGAGCAGTACTTC.

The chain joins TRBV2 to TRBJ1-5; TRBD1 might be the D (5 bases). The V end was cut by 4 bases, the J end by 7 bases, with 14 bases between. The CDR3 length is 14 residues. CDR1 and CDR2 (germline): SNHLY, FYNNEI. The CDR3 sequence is CASSGGRGGQPQHF. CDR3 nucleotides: TGTGCCAGCAGTGGGGGACGGGGAGGACAGCCCCAGCATTTT.

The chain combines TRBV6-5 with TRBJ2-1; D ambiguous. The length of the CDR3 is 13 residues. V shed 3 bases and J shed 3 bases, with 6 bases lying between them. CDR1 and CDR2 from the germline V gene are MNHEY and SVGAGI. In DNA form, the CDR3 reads TGTGCCAGCAGTTATACTCACTACAATGAGCAGTTCTTC. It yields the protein CASSYTHYNEQFF.

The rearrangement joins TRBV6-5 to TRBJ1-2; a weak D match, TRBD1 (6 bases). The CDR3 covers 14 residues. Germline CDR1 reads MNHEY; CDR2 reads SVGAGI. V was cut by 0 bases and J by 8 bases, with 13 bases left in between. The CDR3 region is CASSYSDSQSGYTF. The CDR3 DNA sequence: TGTGCCAGCAGTTACTCGGACAGTCAATCCGGCTACACCTTC.

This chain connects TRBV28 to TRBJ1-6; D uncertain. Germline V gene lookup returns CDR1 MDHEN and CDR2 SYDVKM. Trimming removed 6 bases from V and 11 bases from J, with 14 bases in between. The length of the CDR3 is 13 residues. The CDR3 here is CASRVEGLAPLHF. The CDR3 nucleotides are TGTGCCAGCAGAGTCGAAGGGCTTGCACCCCTCCACTTT. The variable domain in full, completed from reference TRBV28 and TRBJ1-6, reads DVKVTQSSRYLVKRTGEKVFLECVQDMDHENMFWYRQDPGLGLRLIYFSYDVKMKEKGDIPEGYSVSREKKERFSLILESASTNQTSMYLCASRVEGLAPLHFGNGTRLTVT.

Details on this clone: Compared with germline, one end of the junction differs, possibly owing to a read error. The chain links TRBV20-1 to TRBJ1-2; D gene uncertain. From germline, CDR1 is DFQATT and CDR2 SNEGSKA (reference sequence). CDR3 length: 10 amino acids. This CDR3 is CSARDIRVYF. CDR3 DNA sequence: TGCAGTGCTAGAGATATAAGGGTTTACTTC.

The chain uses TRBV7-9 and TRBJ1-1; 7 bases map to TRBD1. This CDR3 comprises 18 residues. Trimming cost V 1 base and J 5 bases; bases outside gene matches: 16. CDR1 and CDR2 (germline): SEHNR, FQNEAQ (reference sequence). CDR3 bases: TGTGCCAGCAGCTTAGTAAGGGTCCAGGACAGGTATCGTACTGAAGCTTTCTTT. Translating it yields CASSLVRVQDRYRTEAFF.

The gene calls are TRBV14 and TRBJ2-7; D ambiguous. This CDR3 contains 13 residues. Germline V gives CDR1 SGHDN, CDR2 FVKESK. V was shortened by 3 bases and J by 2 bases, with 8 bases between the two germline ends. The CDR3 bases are TGTGCCAGCAGCCAGGCCAGAACCTACGAGCAGTACTTC. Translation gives CASSQARTYEQYF.

CDR3 in DNA: TGTGCCAGTAGGCGTTTGGGGGTGAACACTGAAGCTTTCTTT. Amino acid sequence: CASRRLGVNTEAFF. The rearrangement uses TRBV19 and TRBJ1-1; D possibly corresponds to TRBD1 (5 bases). Trimming cost V 6 bases and J 0 bases, with 11 bases left between them. Germline V gene data show CDR1 as LNHDA and CDR2 as SQIVND (reference sequence). The CDR3 contains 14 residues.

The CDR3 DNA sequence: TGTGCCAGTAACCCTAGCCTGGCAGGGCAGGACACTGAAGCTTTCTTT. This sequence encodes CASNPSLAGQDTEAFF. The chain has TRBV19 and TRBJ1-1; possible D gene TRBD1, 5 bases. The V gene lost 7 bases and the J gene lost 3 bases, with 21 bases spanning the gap. CDR3 length: 16 amino acids. Germline V gene lookup returns CDR1 LNHDA and CDR2 SQIVND (reference sequence).

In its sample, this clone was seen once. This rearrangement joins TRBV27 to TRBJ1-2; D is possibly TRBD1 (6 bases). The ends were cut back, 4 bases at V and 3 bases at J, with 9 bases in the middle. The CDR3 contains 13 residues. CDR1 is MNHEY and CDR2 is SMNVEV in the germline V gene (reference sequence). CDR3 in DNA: TGTGCCAGCAGTTACAGGGTCGACTATGGCTACACCTTC. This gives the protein CASSYRVDYGYTF.

This CDR3 reads CASSLKGGGGTYEQYF. CDR3 coding DNA: TGTGCCAGCAGCTTAAAAGGGGGCGGTGGAACCTACGAGCAGTACTTC. J is TRBJ2-7 and V is TRBV7-3; 7 bases map to TRBD1. The CDR3 consists of 16 residues. CDR1 and CDR2 from the germline V gene are SGHTA and FQGTGA. With V trimmed by 1 base and J by 2 bases, 8 bases remained unmatched.